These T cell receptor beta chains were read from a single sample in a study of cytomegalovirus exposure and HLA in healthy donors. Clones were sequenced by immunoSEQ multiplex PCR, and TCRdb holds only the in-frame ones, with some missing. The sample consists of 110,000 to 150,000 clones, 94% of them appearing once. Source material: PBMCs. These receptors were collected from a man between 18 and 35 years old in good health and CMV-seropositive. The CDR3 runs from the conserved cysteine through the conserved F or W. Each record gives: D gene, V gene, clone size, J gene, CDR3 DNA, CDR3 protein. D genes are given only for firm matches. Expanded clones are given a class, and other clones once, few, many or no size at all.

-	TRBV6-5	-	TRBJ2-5	TGTGCCAGCGGCCGGGGAGAAGAGACCCAGTACTTC	CASGRGEETQYF
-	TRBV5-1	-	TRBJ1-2	TGCGCCAGCAGCTTGGCGGGTCAGGGCGGTGGCTACACCTTC	CASSLAGQGGGYTF
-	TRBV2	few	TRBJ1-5	TGTGCCAGCAGTGAAGCGGGCTATAGCAATCAGCCCCAGCATTTT	CASSEAGYSNQPQHF
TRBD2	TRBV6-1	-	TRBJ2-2	TGTGCCAGCAGTGGAACTAGCGGGAAATACACCGGGGAGCTGTTTTTT	CASSGTSGKYTGELFF
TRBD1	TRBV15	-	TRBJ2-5	TGTGCCACCAGCAGCGACAGGGGGCAAGAGACCCAGTACTTC	CATSSDRGQETQYF
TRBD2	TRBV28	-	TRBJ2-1	TGTGCCAGCAGTCCCTACTCAGCGACGAGTGGGAGGGCCATTAAGCAGTTCTTC	CASSPYSATSGRAIKQFF
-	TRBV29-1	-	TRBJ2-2	TGCAGCGTCGCCCGGTGGGGGGATGCCGGGGAGCTGTTTTTT	CSVARWGDAGELFF
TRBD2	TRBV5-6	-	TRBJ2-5	TGTGCCAGCACACCCGGGGGGGGGAACCAAGAGACCCAGTACTTC	CASTPGGGNQETQYF
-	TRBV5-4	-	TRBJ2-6	TGTGCCAGCAGGGGAGGCTCCGGGACAGCGCGCTCTGGGGCCAACGTCCTGACTTTC	CASRGGSGTARSGANVLTF
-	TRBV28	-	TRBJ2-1	TGTGCCAGCAGACTGACTCTTGGATCCTACAATGAGCAGTTCTTC	CASRLTLGSYNEQFF
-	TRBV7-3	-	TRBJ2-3	TGTGCCAGCAGCTCCCTCAGGGCAGATACGCAGTATTTT	CASSSLRADTQYF
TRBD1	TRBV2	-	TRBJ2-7	TGTGCCAGCAGTTCAGACAGGGGTCACGAGCAGTACTTC	CASSSDRGHEQYF
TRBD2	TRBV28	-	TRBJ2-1	TGTGCCAGCAGTTTCTCGCGGCAGGGAGGGGATGAGCAGTTCTTC	CASSFSRQGGDEQFF
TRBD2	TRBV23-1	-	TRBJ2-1	TGCGCCAGCAGTCACCCCGGGAGGGATAATGAGCAGTTCTTC	CASSHPGRDNEQFF
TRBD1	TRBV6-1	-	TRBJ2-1	TGTGCCAGCAGAATGGGACAGGGGTTTAATGAGCAGTTCTTC	CASRMGQGFNEQFF
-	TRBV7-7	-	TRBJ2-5	TGTGCCAGCAGCTTTTCAACTAAAGAGACCCAGTACTTC	CASSFSTKETQYF
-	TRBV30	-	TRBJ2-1	TGTGCCTGGAGTGTGTGGAGGAGCGCCTACAATGAGCAGTTCTTC	CAWSVWRSAYNEQFF
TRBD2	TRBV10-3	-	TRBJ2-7	TGTGCCTCTATGGGGGGGAACGAGCAGTACTTC	CASMGGNEQYF
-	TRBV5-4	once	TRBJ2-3	TGTGCCAGCAGCGTACAGAGTAGCACAGATACGCAGTATTTT	CASSVQSSTDTQYF
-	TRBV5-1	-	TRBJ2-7	TGCGCCAGCAGCTTGGGAAGCGTAACCTACGAGCAGTACTTC	CASSLGSVTYEQYF
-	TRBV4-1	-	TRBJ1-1	TGCGCCAGCAGCCAGCCGACCCGTGGAGCGGAAGCTTTCTTT	CASSQPTRGAEAFF
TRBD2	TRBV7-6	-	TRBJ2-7	TGTGCCAGCAGCTCCGTAGCAGCGGGAGCCTACGAGCAGTACTTC	CASSSVAAGAYEQYF
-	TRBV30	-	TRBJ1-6	TGTGCCTGGAGTGGCGGAAAATACTCCTATAATTCACCCCTCCACTTT	CAWSGGKYSYNSPLHF
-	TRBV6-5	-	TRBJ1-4	TGTGCCAGCAGTGGACCCGGGAATGAAAAGCTGTTTTTT	CASSGPGNEKLFF
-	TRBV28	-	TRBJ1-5	TGTGCCAGCAGACCAGGGGCCGACCAGCCCCAGCATTTT	CASRPGADQPQHF
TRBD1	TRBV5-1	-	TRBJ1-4	TGCGCCAGCAGCTCCGGGACAGCCTTTAATGAAAAACTGTTTTTT	CASSSGTAFNEKLFF
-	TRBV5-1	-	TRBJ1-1	TGCGCCAGCAGCTTGGTCCAGTCGAACACTGAAGCTTTCTTT	CASSLVQSNTEAFF
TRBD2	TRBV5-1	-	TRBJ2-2	TGCGCCAGCAGCTTCGCTAGCGGGAACACCGGGGAGCTGTTTTTT	CASSFASGNTGELFF
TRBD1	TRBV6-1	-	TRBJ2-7	TGTGCCAGCAGGGACAGGCGACTTTTTGAGCAGTACTTC	CASRDRRLFEQYF
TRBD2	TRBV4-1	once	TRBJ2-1	TGCGCCAGCAGCCAAGCCCTAATAGCGGGAGGAGTCCATGAGCAGTTCTTC	CASSQALIAGGVHEQFF
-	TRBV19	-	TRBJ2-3	TGTGCCAGTAGCGACACTCTATCCACAGATACGCAGTATTTT	CASSDTLSTDTQYF
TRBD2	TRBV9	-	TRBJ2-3	TGTGCCAGCAGCGTAGAAAGGACGGGGGGAACAACAGATACGCAGTATTTT	CASSVERTGGTTDTQYF
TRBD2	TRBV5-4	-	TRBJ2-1	TGTGCCAGCAGCGGGAGGGTGGGGGATGAGCAGTTCTTC	CASSGRVGDEQFF
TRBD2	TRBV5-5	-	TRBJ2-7	TGTGCCAGCAGCTTTCGACTAGCGGGACTAACCTACGAGCAGTACTTC	CASSFRLAGLTYEQYF
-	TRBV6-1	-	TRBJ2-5	TGTGCCAGCAGTGAACACAGGGTCAGAGAGACCCAGTACTTC	CASSEHRVRETQYF
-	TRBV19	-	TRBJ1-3	TGTGCCAGTAGTATCAACCTGTGGGCCGCCTCTGGAAACACCATATATTTT	CASSINLWAASGNTIYF
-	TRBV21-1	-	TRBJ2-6	TGTGCCAGCAGCGGAAACCGGGACTCTGGGGCCAACGTCCTGACTTTC	CASSGNRDSGANVLTF
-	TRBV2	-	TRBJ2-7	TGTGCCAGCGAAGGACAGCCGCCGGAGCAGTACTTC	CASEGQPPEQYF
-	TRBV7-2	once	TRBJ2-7	TGTGCCAGCAGGGGTTGGCAGGGAGGCACCTACGAGCAGTACTTC	CASRGWQGGTYEQYF
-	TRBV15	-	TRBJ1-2	TGTGCCACCAGCAGAGATCGGGGGGGCGCGGTAGTGGGCTACACCTTC	CATSRDRGGAVVGYTF
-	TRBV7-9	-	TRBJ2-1	TGTGCCAGCAGCTTAAGAGCGGACAGCTCCTACAATGAGCAGTTCTTC	CASSLRADSSYNEQFF
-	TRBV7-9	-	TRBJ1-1	TGTGCCAGCAGCTGGGTGGGCAGGATGAACACTGAAGCTTTCTTT	CASSWVGRMNTEAFF
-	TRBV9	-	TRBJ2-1	TGTGCCAGCGGGGAGAATGAGCAGTTCTTC	CASGENEQFF
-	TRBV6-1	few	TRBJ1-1	TGTGCCAGCAGTGAAAGGAGGGAAGCTTTCTTT	CASSERREAFF
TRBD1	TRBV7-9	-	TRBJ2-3	TGTGCCAGCACCCTTGGACAGGGGGATACGCAGTATTTT	CASTLGQGDTQYF
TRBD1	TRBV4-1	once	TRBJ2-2	TGCGCCAGCAGCCCCTGGGGACAGGTCCGTACCGGGGAGCTGTTTTTT	CASSPWGQVRTGELFF
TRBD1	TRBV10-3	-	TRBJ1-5	TGTGCCATCAGCAAGGGACAGGACAATCAGCCCCAGCATTTT	CAISKGQDNQPQHF
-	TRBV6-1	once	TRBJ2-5	TGTGCCAGCAGACTTGACCCGGGGGAGACCCAGTACTTC	CASRLDPGETQYF
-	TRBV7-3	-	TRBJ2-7	TGTGCCAGCAGCTTAACGTTGGGGGCGAAAGAGCAGTACTTC	CASSLTLGAKEQYF
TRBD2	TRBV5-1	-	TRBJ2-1	TGCGCCAGCAGCTCGGGACTAGCGGGTTACTCCTACAATGAGCAGTTCTTC	CASSSGLAGYSYNEQFF
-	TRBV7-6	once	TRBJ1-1	TGTGCCAGCAGCTATACCCTCACAGGGAACACTGAAGCTTTCTTT	CASSYTLTGNTEAFF
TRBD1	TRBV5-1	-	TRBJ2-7	TGCGCCAGCAGCCTTGGACAGGGGTACTACGAGCAGTACTTC	CASSLGQGYYEQYF
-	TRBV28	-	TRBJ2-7	TGTGCCAGCAGTTTAGGGACCCCCGGGGGAAGGGAGCAGTACTTC	CASSLGTPGGREQYF
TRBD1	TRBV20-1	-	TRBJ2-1	TGCAGTGCCAGGGACAGGGATCGGCAGTTCTTC	CSARDRDRQFF
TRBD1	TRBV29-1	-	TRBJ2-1	TGCAGCGCCACGCCGGGACAGGGCAATGAGCAGTTCTTC	CSATPGQGNEQFF
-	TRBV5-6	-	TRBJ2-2	TGTGCCAGCAGCTACGGACACGCCGGGGAGCTGTTTTTT	CASSYGHAGELFF
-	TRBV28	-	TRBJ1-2	TGTGCCTCCCAGCTCGGGGACATAGAAAACTATGGCTACACCTTC	CASQLGDIENYGYTF